The rows below give T cell receptor beta chains drawn from one sample of a study of radiotherapy plus CTLA-4 blockade in lung cancer. Assay used: immunoSEQ multiplex PCR; TCRdb lists only in-frame clones, some missing. The table includes about 73,000 clones, about nine tenths detected once. This specimen consisted of peripheral blood, obtained from a patient treated with radiotherapy plus ipilimumab. The receptors here all came from a human donor with non-small cell lung cancer that progressed on radiotherapy plus ipilimumab. Both conserved end residues are part of each CDR3. D genes are given only for firm matches. Expanded clones get a size class; other rows say once, few or many, or leave the size out.

TRBJ2-1,TRBD2,once,TRBV19,TGTGCCAGTAGTTCTAATAGCGGGAGGGTCTACAATGAGCAGTTCTTC,CASSSNSGRVYNEQFF
TRBJ2-1,TRBD2,.,TRBV14,TGTGCCAGCAGCCATCAAGCGGGAGGGCCGGGGAGAGTTTACAATGAGCAGTTCTTC,CASSHQAGGPGRVYNEQFF
TRBJ1-5,.,.,TRBV6-6,.,CASILGTSSNQPQHF
TRBJ2-1,TRBD2,.,TRBV5-1,TGCGCCAGCAGCCAAATAGCGGGAGACAACTACAATGAGCAGTTCTTC,CASSQIAGDNYNEQFF
TRBJ2-3,.,.,TRBV19,TGTGCCAGTAGGGGACTTAGAAGCACAGATACGCAGTATTTT,CASRGLRSTDTQYF
TRBJ2-3,.,.,TRBV7-2,TGTGCCAGCAGCTTAAGACCGGGGGATACGCAGTATTTT,CASSLRPGDTQYF
TRBJ2-3,TRBD1,.,TRBV4-1,TGCGCCAGCAGCCAGTCTGAGACAGGGACCACAGATACGCAGTATTTT,CASSQSETGTTDTQYF
TRBJ2-1,TRBD2,.,TRBV7-3,TGTGCCAGCAGTGCCCGGGGGCGGGAGGATGAATTCCTTTGGGGCAATGAGCAGTTCTTC,CASSARGREDEFLWGNEQFF
TRBJ1-3,.,.,TRBV2,TGTGCCATCCTACCCCGAGACCGCCCGGGAAGGGACACCATATATTTT,CAILPRDRPGRDTIYF
TRBJ1-2,.,.,TRBV10-3,TGTGCCATCAGTGAGGTCGGGGTTCAGGACTATGGCTACACCTTC,CAISEVGVQDYGYTF
TRBJ1-1,.,.,TRBV2,TGTGCCGCTGAAAGGACTGAAGCTTTCTTT,CAAERTEAFF